Below, 14 T cell receptor beta chains from the same sample are listed, as sequenced in a study of spatial heterogeneity in lung cancer. TCRdb called the 5' RACE reads again in MiXCR, with one record for every CDR3 protein. In the table there are some 40,000 distinct CDR3 sequences, 4% to 6% of which are singletons. The time point was: sample taken at primary tumor resection. Extraction of whole RNA from tumor, nontumor lung or frozen PBMC preceded unsorted sequencing. Sequenced here: PBMCs, sampled at surgery. The receptors here all came from a female donor with early-stage non-small cell lung cancer.

The V and J genes are TRBV12-3 or TRBV12-4 and TRBJ1-3, with 8 bases identical to TRBD1. J gave up 2 bases and V 3 bases, and 0 bases lay outside the gene matches. The CDR3 runs to 14 residues. The CDR3 DNA follows: TGTGCCAGCAGTTTGGACAGGGCTGGAAACACCATATATTTT. It codes for CASSLDRAGNTIYF.

This clonotype was seen many times. The V gene is TRBV7-3, the J gene TRBJ2-3; 9 bases are shared with TRBD1. This CDR3 spans 15 amino acids. Trimming at V came to 2 bases and at J to 4 bases, leaving 4 bases not matched to a gene. CDR1 is SGHTA, CDR2 FQGTGA, per germline. The CDR3 sequence is CASSLSGQGADTQYF. The CDR3 DNA is TGTGCCAGCAGCTTATCGGGACAGGGCGCAGATACGCAGTATTTT.

This clonotype was detected ten times or more. This chain's CDR3 is CASGPWAGAQETQYF. The CDR3 DNA sequence: TGTGCCAGCGGCCCTTGGGCGGGGGCCCAGGAGACCCAGTACTTC. The genes are TRBV6-6 and TRBJ2-5, with D possibly TRBD2 on 7 matching bases. Germline CDR1 reads MNHNY; CDR2 reads SVGAGI (reference sequence). Trimming shortened V by 8 bases and J by 5 bases, and 21 bases separated the two germline ends. The CDR3 sequence is 15 residues long.

This clonotype occurred many times. The V and J genes are TRBV5-1 and TRBJ2-1, with D perhaps being TRBD1 or TRBD2 (5 bases each). Trimming left V 3 bases short and J 7 bases short, with 11 bases between. The germline gives CDR1 SGHRS, CDR2 YFSETQ. The CDR3 has 13 amino acids. The CDR3 region is CASSWDGGNEQFF. CDR3 DNA sequence: TGCGCCAGCAGCTGGGACGGTGGGAATGAGCAGTTCTTC.

At least ten counts were recorded for this clonotype. The rearrangement uses TRBV5-1 and TRBJ2-7, with TRBD2 matching over 11 bases. J gave up 1 base and V 5 bases, and 2 bases lay outside the gene matches. Germline loops: CDR1 SGHRS, CDR2 YFSETQ. This CDR3 contains 14 residues. In nucleotides, the CDR3 is TGCGCCAGCAGACGGACTAGCGGGTCCTACGAGCAGTACTTC. Residues: CASRRTSGSYEQYF.

This clonotype came up once. At one end the junction does not follow the germline gene, possibly because of a read error. The rearrangement uses TRBV5-5 and TRBJ2-2, with a weak D call TRBD2 (5 bases). The CDR3 totals 16 residues. CDR1 is SGHKS, CDR2 YYEKEE, per germline (reference sequence). The CDR3 spells CASNRIGREVTGEQFF. CDR3 sequence (DNA): TGTGCCAGCAACCGAATTGGCCGGGAAGTTACCGGGGAGCAGTTTTTT.

This clonotype was recorded at least ten times. The V call is TRBV19, the J call TRBJ1-1; D is unclear. Germline V CDR1 and CDR2: LNHDA, SQIVND (reference sequence). The CDR3 covers 14 residues. Trimming took off 2 bases at V and 6 bases at J, with 13 bases between the two ends. CDR3 in DNA: TGTGCCAGTAGTATATCCCCGGCGGGCGCTGAAGCTTTCTTT. Its translation: CASSISPAGAEAFF. Using reference TRBV19 and TRBJ1-1 for the parts outside the CDR3, the full variable domain is DGGITQSPKYLFRKEGQNVTLSCEQNLNHDAMYWYRQDPGQGLRLIYYSQIVNDFQKGDIAEGYSVSREKKESFPLTVTSAQKNPTAFYLCASSISPAGAEAFFGQGTRLTVV.

This clonotype has just a few counts. This chain connects TRBV30 to TRBJ1-1; D call uncertain. Trimming took off 1 base at V and 8 bases at J, with 8 bases between the two ends. CDR3 length: 11 amino acids. The V gene's germline CDR1 is GTSNPN and CDR2 SVGIG (reference sequence). The CDR3 coding sequence is TGTGCCTGGAGTGCCCCGGGGGAAGCTTTCTTT. Encoded protein: CAWSAPGEAFF.

Many counts were recorded for this clonotype. J is TRBJ2-7 and V is TRBV2, with TRBD1 matching 11 bases. Germline assignment: CDR1 SNHLY and CDR2 FYNNEI. V was clipped by 4 bases and J by 4 bases; unmatched bases: 3. The CDR3 is 14 amino acids. The CDR3 DNA sequence: TGTGCCAGCAGTGTTTGGGACAGGGGGTACGAGCAGTACTTC. It codes for CASSVWDRGYEQYF. The whole variable domain, filled in from reference TRBV2 and TRBJ2-7, reads EPEVTQTPSHQVTQMGQEVILRCVPISNHLYFYWYRQILGQKVEFLVSFYNNEISEKSEIFDDQFSVERPDGSNFTLKIRSTKLEDSAMYFCASSVWDRGYEQYFGPGTRLTVT.

This clonotype occurred a few times. The chain combines TRBV7-9 with TRBJ2-7; perhaps TRBD2 as D (5 bases). The V and J ends lost 5 bases and 2 bases respectively, with 16 bases between them. Germline V gene lookup returns CDR1 SEHNR and CDR2 FQNEAQ (reference sequence). The CDR3 consists of 15 residues. The CDR3 loop is CASSPPQRNPYEQYF. The CDR3 DNA reads as TGTGCCAGCAGCCCCCCACAGCGGAACCCCTACGAGCAGTACTTC.

The V gene is TRBV6-2 or TRBV6-3, the J gene TRBJ2-2; possible D gene TRBD1, 5 bases. The length of the CDR3 is 13 residues. Germline loops: CDR1 MNHEY, CDR2 SVGEGT. The V and J ends lost 7 bases and 6 bases respectively, with 12 bases between them. Here the CDR3 DNA reads TGTGCCAGCAATCAGGGATTCGCCGGGGAGCTGTTTTTT. This codes for CASNQGFAGELFF.

V gene TRBV12-5 combines with J gene TRBJ1-6; D is uncertain. V dropped 3 bases and J dropped 5 bases, with 2 bases sitting between them. Germline assignment: CDR1 LGHNT and CDR2 FRNRAP. There are 12 residues in the CDR3. The CDR3 DNA reads TGTGCTAGTGGTTTAGATAATTCACCCCTCCACTTT. Protein product: CASGLDNSPLHF. The complete variable domain, with remaining parts taken from reference TRBV12-5 and TRBJ1-6, reads DARVTQTPRHKVTEMGQEVTMRCQPILGHNTVFWYRQTMMQGLELLAYFRNRAPLDDSGMPKDRFSAEMPDATLATLKIQPSEPRDSAVYFCASGLDNSPLHFGNGTRLTVT.

In its sample, this clonotype was seen many times. The chain uses TRBV7-2 and TRBJ2-1; D not resolved. This CDR3 is built from 15 residues. Trimming removed 6 bases from V and 2 bases from J, with 14 bases in between. Per germline, CDR1 SGHTA and CDR2 FQGNSA. In nucleotides, the CDR3 is TGTGCCAGCAGTCCTCTAGGGAATACCTACAATGAGCAGTTCTTC. It yields the protein CASSPLGNTYNEQFF.

This clonotype was picked up a small number of times. The junction does not match germline at one end; this may be a read error. This rearrangement joins TRBV3-1 to TRBJ1-1; 8 bases align to TRBD1. This CDR3 spans 15 amino acids. CDR1 and CDR2 (germline): LGHDT, YNNKEL (reference sequence). The DNA of the CDR3 is TGTGCCAGCAGCCAAGGACAGGGGCACTCTACTGGAGCTTTCTTT. Amino acid sequence: CASSQGQGHSTGAFF.